A selection of T cell receptor beta chains follows, all from one sample in a study of CD8 T cells in ankylosing spondylitis. TCRdb re-called the 5' RACE reads with MiXCR, one entry per CDR3 protein. This sample yields fewer than 400,000 distinct CDR3 sequences, of which about 15% are seen a single time; less than 1.1% belongs to the top ten. Sequencing was carried out using blood, either unsorted or a sorted T cell fraction (not recorded which). These receptors were obtained from a male donor with ankylosing spondylitis or in good health (not recorded which). Both conserved end residues are part of each CDR3. Fields, in order: D gene, clone size, V gene, J gene, CDR3 DNA, CDR3 protein. D genes are given only for firm matches. Only some rows state a clone size, as once, few, many or a class for expanded clones.

.	many	TRBV25-1	TRBJ2-1	TGTGCCAGCAGTGGCTCAGGGCGGAGTGAGCAGTTCTTC	CASSGSGRSEQFF
.	few	TRBV25-1	TRBJ1-4	TGTGCCAGCAGTGAAGGAGGAGGGATGGCTGAAAAACTGTTTTTT	CASSEGGGMAEKLFF
TRBD1	few	TRBV10-3	TRBJ2-2	TGTGCCCTTCGACAGGGGTGGCCCGGGGAGCTGTTTTTT	CALRQGWPGELFF
TRBD1	few	TRBV20-1	TRBJ1-6	TGCAGTGCTAGGTCAGGACAGGCCTATAATTCACCCCTCCACTTT	CSARSGQAYNSPLHF
.	once	TRBV12-5	TRBJ2-1	TGTGCTAGTGGCCCATCCCGGATCAGCTCCTACAATGAGCAGTTCTTC	CASGPSRISSYNEQFF
.	few	TRBV2	TRBJ2-2	TGTGCCAGCAGTGAAAGCGGGACATACACCGGGGAGCTGTTTTTT	CASSESGTYTGELFF
.	.	TRBV6-1	TRBJ1-1	TGTGCCAGCAGTGAAGGTGGGAGGCCGGCTGAAGCTTTCTTT	CASSEGGRPAEAFF
TRBD1	few	TRBV5-1	TRBJ2-3	TGCGCCAGCAGCTTGGAGGGGGCAGCCAGAGATACGCAGTATTTT	CASSLEGAARDTQYF
.	few	TRBV4-1	TRBJ1-4	TGCGCCAGGGAAGAAACAGGGAATGAAAAACTGTTTTTT	CAREETGNEKLFF
TRBD1	few	TRBV3-1	TRBJ2-1	TGTGCCAGCAGCCTCGGAGGACAGGCTAATGAGCAGTTCTTC	CASSLGGQANEQFF
.	.	TRBV5-8	TRBJ2-1	TGTGCCAGCAGCTTGGCCCGGGGCAACTCCTACAATGAGCAGTTCTTC	CASSLARGNSYNEQFF